This TCR beta chain was documented in a study of blood T cell repertoires in COVID-19. Study at large: Italy, Spain and the United States were the sources of the convalescent and acute COVID-19 samples. PBMCs, B-cell-depleted T cells, or T cells provided the cDNA or gDNA that made up the material.

In the authors' methods: Nucleated cell number was recorded as an estimate derived from reference gene primer amplification. Libraries were prepared by immunoSEQ multiplex PCR; TCRdb keeps only in-frame clonotypes and omits some of them. V and J calls and clone size are as listed in that table; D and trimming were resolved from the DNA. The sample carries 60,000 or so clones, more than 75% recorded once. J was trimmed by 1 base and V by 8 bases; bases with no gene match: 4. This CDR3 has 13 amino acids. Germline CDR1 reads LNHDA; CDR2 reads SQIVND (reference sequence). The V and J genes are TRBV19 and TRBJ1-1, with 7 bases fitting TRBD1. Sequenced input: peripheral blood. This receptor was obtained from a man in his fifties or sixties with acute or convalescent COVID-19. The CDR3 reads CASGGQQNTEAFF. The CDR3 nucleotides are TGTGCCAGTGGGGGACAGCAGAACACTGAAGCTTTCTTT. The complete variable domain, with remaining parts taken from reference TRBV19 and TRBJ1-1, reads DGGITQSPKYLFRKEGQNVTLSCEQNLNHDAMYWYRQDPGQGLRLIYYSQIVNDFQKGDIAEGYSVSREKKESFPLTVTSAQKNPTAFYLCASGGQQNTEAFFGQGTRLTVV.